This TCR beta chain was captured by sequencing in a study of vaccination effects on CD4 cells after COVID-19. Generated by immunoSEQ multiplex PCR, the TCRdb table keeps only in-frame clones and is missing some. The sample includes roughly 32,000 clones, approximately 76% of them seen just once. The CDR3 sequence is 14 residues long. The junction had 7 bases not matched to a gene; V was cut back by 4 bases and J by 5 bases. The V gene's germline CDR1 is LNHNV and CDR2 YYDKDF (reference sequence). Sequencing followed a ViraFEST assay step that expanded antigen-specific CD4+ T cells with viral peptide pools. CD4+ T cells were isolated after 10 days of culture. Participants each got two BNT162b2 or mRNA-1273 vaccine doses. Absence of prior SARS-CoV-2 infection characterized the vaccine recipients, who showed negative nucleocapsid antibodies. Worth noting for this clone: Its antigen is not known.

Sample: CD4+ T cells from PBMCs cultured with HCoV-229E spike peptides, taken after COVID-19 vaccination. This sequence originates from a human donor who received a COVID-19 vaccine. V is TRBV15 and J is TRBJ2-5; 7 bases are shared with TRBD2. For the CDR3, the DNA is TGTGCCACCAGCATCAGGGCTAGCGGTGAGACCCAGTACTTC. Protein product: CATSIRASGETQYF. Full variable domain (outside the CDR3, taken from reference TRBV15 and TRBJ2-5): DAMVIQNPRYQVTQFGKPVTLSCSQTLNHNVMYWYQQKSSQAPKLLFHYYDKDFNNEADTPDNFQSRRPNTSFCFLDIRSPGLGDTAMYLCATSIRASGETQYFGPGTRLLVL.